What follows are 8 T cell receptor beta chains derived from one specimen sequenced in a study of identifying expanded T cells in peripheral blood. Assay: immunoSEQ multiplex PCR; the TCRdb copy retains only in-frame clones and omits some. The sample yields 70,000 to 100,000 clones, 88% seen once. Sequenced material: blood. The receptors stem from a person between 18 and 75 years old in good health.

The chain carries TRBV18 and TRBJ2-7; unclear D gene. The CDR3 totals 16 residues. V was clipped by 3 bases and J by 2 bases, with 17 bases between them. Germline CDR1 reads KGHSH; CDR2 reads LQKENI. CDR3 protein: CASSPGPTVSAYEQYF. CDR3 bases: TGTGCCAGCTCACCTGGCCCCACCGTCTCTGCCTACGAGCAGTACTTC.

This chain connects TRBV13 to TRBJ1-2; 11 nucleotides line up with TRBD1. V was pared by 7 bases and J by 6 bases, with 4 bases of the junction left unmatched. CDR3 length: 13 residues. CDR1 is PRHDT and CDR2 is FYEKMQ in the germline V gene (reference sequence). Here the CDR3 reads CASTGQGVDGYTF. The DNA for the CDR3 is TGTGCCAGCACGGGACAGGGGGTGGATGGCTACACCTTC.

The table lists this clone with a count of one. The chain recombines TRBV19 with TRBJ2-2, with D possibly TRBD1 on 5 matching bases. CDR3 length: 14 amino acids. Trimming left V 4 bases short and J 5 bases short, with 11 bases between. Per germline, CDR1 LNHDA and CDR2 SQIVND (reference sequence). The chain's CDR3 is CASSSQGYTGELFF. The DNA for the CDR3 is TGTGCCAGTAGTAGTCAGGGTTATACCGGGGAGCTGTTTTTT. The entire variable domain, with the rest obtained from reference TRBV19 and TRBJ2-2, is as follows: DGGITQSPKYLFRKEGQNVTLSCEQNLNHDAMYWYRQDPGQGLRLIYYSQIVNDFQKGDIAEGYSVSREKKESFPLTVTSAQKNPTAFYLCASSSQGYTGELFFGEGSRLTVL.

This rearrangement joins TRBV7-2 to TRBJ2-7, with unresolved D. The germline V gene has CDR1 SGHTA and CDR2 FQGNSA. V dropped 3 bases and J dropped 3 bases, with 9 bases sitting between them. This CDR3 is 13 amino acids long. The CDR3 DNA sequence: TGTGCCAGCAGCTTCGGATCGATCTACGAGCAGTACTTC. Translated: CASSFGSIYEQYF. The full variable domain, its missing parts supplied by reference TRBV7-2 and TRBJ2-7, is GAGVSQSPSNKVTEKGKDVELRCDPISGHTALYWYRQSLGQGLEFLIYFQGNSAPDKSGLPSDRFSAERTGGSVSTLTIQRTQQEDSAVYLCASSFGSIYEQYFGPGTRLTVT.

The rearrangement uses TRBV5-1 and TRBJ2-3; D is ambiguous. Per the germline V gene, CDR1 is SGHRS and CDR2 is YFSETQ. This CDR3 has 14 residues. V lost 7 bases and J 2 bases, leaving 14 bases between the germline ends. CDR3 loop: CASGPLSLTDTQYF. The CDR3 DNA sequence: TGCGCCAGCGGCCCCCTGAGCCTCACAGATACGCAGTATTTT.

V gene TRBV2 combines with J gene TRBJ1-2; 9 bases align to TRBD1. Unmatched junction bases numbered 3, after V lost 6 bases and J lost 7 bases. Germline loops: CDR1 SNHLY, CDR2 FYNNEI. CDR3 length: 12 amino acids. CDR3 residues: CASRDRGPGYTF. The DNA of the CDR3 is TGTGCCAGCAGGGACAGGGGCCCTGGCTACACCTTC.

The chain joins TRBV6-5 to TRBJ1-5, with no clear D. V dropped 0 bases and J dropped 3 bases, with 9 bases sitting between them. CDR1 is MNHEY, CDR2 SVGAGI, per germline. The CDR3 has 15 amino acids. CDR3 loop: CASSYSVASNQPQHF. The CDR3 nucleotides read TGTGCCAGCAGTTACTCGGTTGCCTCCAATCAGCCCCAGCATTTT.

The chain employs TRBV5-6 and TRBJ2-2; 8 nucleotides agree with TRBD2. The ends lost 3 bases at V and 3 bases at J; junction bases unmatched: 7. CDR3 length: 16 amino acids. The germline V gene encodes CDR1 SGHDT and CDR2 YYEEEE. CDR3 in DNA: TGTGCCAGCAGCTGGGGGGCTAGCGGGTACACCGGGGAGCTGTTTTTT. Protein product: CASSWGASGYTGELFF.